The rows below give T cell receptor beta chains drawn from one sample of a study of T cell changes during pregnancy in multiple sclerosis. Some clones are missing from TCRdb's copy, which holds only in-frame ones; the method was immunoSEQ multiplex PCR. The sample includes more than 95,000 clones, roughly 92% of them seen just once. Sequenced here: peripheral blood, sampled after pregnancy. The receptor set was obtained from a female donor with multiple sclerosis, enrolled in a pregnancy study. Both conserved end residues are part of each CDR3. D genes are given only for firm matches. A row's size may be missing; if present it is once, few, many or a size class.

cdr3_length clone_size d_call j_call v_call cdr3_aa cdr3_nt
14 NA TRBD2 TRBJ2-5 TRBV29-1 CSVAQTSVQETQYF TGCAGCGTCGCCCAAACTAGCGTCCAAGAGACCCAGTACTTC
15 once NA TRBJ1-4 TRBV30 CAWSPQGATNEKLFF TGTGCCTGGAGTCCACAGGGTGCAACTAATGAAAAACTGTTTTTT
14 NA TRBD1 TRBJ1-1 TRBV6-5 CASSYTYAGGEAFF TGTGCCAGCAGTTACACGTACGCAGGGGGAGAAGCTTTCTTT
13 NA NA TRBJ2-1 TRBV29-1 CSVERRGYNEQFF TGCAGCGTTGAAAGGCGCGGGTACAATGAGCAGTTCTTC
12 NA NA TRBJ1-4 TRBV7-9 CAAQGGTEKLFF TGTGCCGCGCAGGGAGGGACTGAAAAACTGTTTTTT
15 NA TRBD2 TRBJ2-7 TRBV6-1 CASSEVASGAYEQYF TGTGCCAGCAGTGAAGTGGCTAGCGGTGCCTACGAGCAGTACTTC
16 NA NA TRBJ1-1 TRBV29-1 CSVKDSSSPLNTEAFF TGCAGCGTCAAGGACAGTAGCAGTCCTTTGAACACTGAAGCTTTCTTT
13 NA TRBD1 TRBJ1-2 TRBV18 CASSPDREDGYTF TGTGCCAGCTCACCGGACAGGGAGGATGGCTACACCTTC
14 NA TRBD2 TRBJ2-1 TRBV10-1 CASSLAGVLNEQFF TGCGCCAGCAGCCTAGCGGGAGTCCTCAATGAGCAGTTCTTC
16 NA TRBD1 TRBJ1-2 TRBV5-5 CASSQTTGALPYGYTF TGTGCCAGCAGCCAGACAACAGGGGCACTTCCCTATGGCTACACCTTC
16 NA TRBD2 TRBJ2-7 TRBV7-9 CASSLTSGSLSYEQYF TGTGCCAGCAGCTTAACTAGCGGAAGCCTCTCCTACGAGCAGTACTTC
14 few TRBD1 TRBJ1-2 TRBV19 CASSGGTGAYGYTF TGTGCCAGTAGTGGAGGGACAGGGGCGTATGGCTACACCTTC
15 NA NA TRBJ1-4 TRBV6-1 CASSPSGQENEKLFF TGTGCCAGCAGTCCATCGGGACAAGAAAATGAAAAACTGTTTTTT
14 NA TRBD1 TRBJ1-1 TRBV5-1 CASSWTGQGAEAFF TGCGCCAGCAGCTGGACCGGACAGGGAGCTGAAGCTTTCTTT
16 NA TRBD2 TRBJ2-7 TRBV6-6 CASSYSLAGGSSEQYF TGTGCCAGCAGTTATTCCTTAGCGGGAGGGTCCTCCGAGCAGTACTTC
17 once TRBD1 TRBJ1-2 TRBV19 CASSINRRGQGVYGYTF TGTGCCAGTAGTATTAACCGACGGGGACAGGGTGTCTATGGCTACACCTTC
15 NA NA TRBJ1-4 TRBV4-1 CASSHDSSTNEKLFF TGCGCCAGCAGCCATGACAGCTCAACTAATGAAAAACTGTTTTTT
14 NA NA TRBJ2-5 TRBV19 CASRPEFREETQYF TGTGCCAGCCGGCCCGAATTCAGGGAAGAGACCCAGTACTTC
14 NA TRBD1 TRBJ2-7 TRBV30 CAWSPGTGVREQYF TGTGCCTGGAGTCCCGGGACAGGGGTGCGCGAGCAGTACTTC
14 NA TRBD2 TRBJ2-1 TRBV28 CASSLLAGDNEQFF TGTGCCAGCAGTTTACTAGCGGGAGACAATGAGCAGTTCTTC
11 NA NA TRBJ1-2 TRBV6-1 CAGERYYGYTF TGTGCCGGAGAAAGGTATTATGGCTACACCTTC
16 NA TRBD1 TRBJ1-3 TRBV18 CASSPSTGDSGNTIYF TGTGCCAGCTCACCATCTACAGGGGACTCTGGAAACACCATATATTTT
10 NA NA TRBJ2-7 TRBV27 CASGTTEQYF TGTGCCAGTGGGACAACCGAGCAGTACTTC
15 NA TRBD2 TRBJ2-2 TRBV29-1 CSAYNSGEGTGELFF TGCAGCGCCTACAACTCCGGGGAGGGGACCGGGGAGCTGTTTTTT